This TCR beta chain comes out of a study of CD8 T cells in ankylosing spondylitis. Study findings and constraints: The clones that were linked to disease were reported to be significantly enriched in matched synovial fluid samples from ankylosing spondylitis patients. For ankylosing spondylitis blood, a TCR beta motif of 7 or 8 highly homologous variants appeared characteristic. Within peripheral blood, clones linked to disease were CD8+ and relatively rare. Earlier studies detected some motif variants in reactive arthritis synovial fluid and blood.

Quantitative 5'-RACE with molecular barcodes was used to make the TCR beta libraries. TCRdb re-called the 5' RACE reads through MiXCR, storing one row per CDR3 protein. Counted here are fewer than 450,000 distinct CDR3 sequences, roughly 18% occurring once; the ten biggest clones make up around 0.92%. The germline V gene encodes CDR1 SGHRS and CDR2 YFSETQ. V was cut by 3 bases and J by 0 bases, with 16 bases left in between. CDR3 length: 17 residues. This clonotype was counted at least ten times. Its matching antigen is unknown. The sample consisted of blood, either unsorted or a sorted T cell fraction (not recorded which). The chain carries TRBV5-1 and TRBJ1-5; D unclear. This sequence was found in a male donor with ankylosing spondylitis. CDR3 sequence (DNA): TGCGCCAGCAGCTACCGGAAAGAACATTATAGCAATCAGCCCCAGCATTTT. Its protein is CASSYRKEHYSNQPQHF.